This T cell receptor (beta chain) originates from a study of T-cell reconstitution after alpha-beta-depleted transplantation in children. The CDR3 totals 18 residues. Germline-derived CDR1 and CDR2 are SGHDN and FVKESK. The V segment lost 0 bases and the J segment 8 bases; nucleotides outside the gene matches: 11. This clonotype appeared a few times. Unique molecular identifiers were built into the TCRbeta library. TCRdb independently ran MiXCR on the PCR reads; one entry per CDR3 protein. The sample carries about 610,000 distinct CDR3 sequences, roughly a tenth recorded once. The sequences come from PBMCs from the stem cell graft donor, collected from the stem cell graft. This chain joins TRBV14 and TRBJ2-1; 12 nucleotides agree with TRBD2. The sequence came from a human donor who donated a stem cell graft to a child with acute myeloid leukemia. Here the CDR3 reads CASSQDPASGRVFDEQFF. The CDR3 bases are TGTGCCAGCAGCCAAGATCCGGCTAGCGGGAGGGTCTTTGATGAGCAGTTCTTC.